What follows are 29 T cell receptor beta chains derived from one specimen sequenced in a study of CD8+CD57+ T cells in acquired aplastic anemia. The use of genomic DNA as template underpinned the TCR beta VDJ and CDR3 profiling. TCRdb ran MiXCR on the reads and lists one entry per CDR3 protein. The sample lists some 200,000 distinct CDR3 sequences, roughly half occurring once. In patients chosen for sequencing, flow cytometry had shown CD8+CD57+ cell expansion. The source material was sorted CD4+, CD8+, or CD8+CD57+ T cells (not recorded which) from PBMCs. These receptors all stem from a human donor with aplastic anemia.

The chain's CDR3 is CASSAASSGGANPHEQYF. The CDR3 DNA reads TGTGCCAGCAGTGCAGCCTCTAGCGGGGGGGCCAATCCCCACGAGCAGTACTTC. The rearrangement joins TRBV11-1 to TRBJ2-7, with 12 bases lining up with TRBD2. The germline CDR1 and CDR2 sequences are SGHAT and FQDESV (reference sequence). V gave up 6 bases and J gave up 5 bases; unmatched junction bases: 17. The CDR3 loop spans 18 amino acids.

There are many counts of this clonotype. CDR3 nucleotide sequence: TGTGCCAGCAGCCTGGGACAGAGCAATTCACCCCTCCACTTT. Translation: CASSLGQSNSPLHF. The rearrangement uses TRBV7-6 and TRBJ1-6; 7 bases map to TRBD1. Unmatched junction bases numbered 5, after V lost 5 bases and J lost 7 bases. Germline V gene lookup returns CDR1 SGHVS and CDR2 FNYEAQ. This CDR3 has 14 amino acids.

Only a few counts were recorded for this clonotype. The chain recombines TRBV2 with TRBJ2-1, with D perhaps assigned TRBD1 or TRBD2 (5 bases each). V gave up 7 bases and J gave up 2 bases, with 15 bases separating them. CDR1 is SNHLY, CDR2 FYNNEI, per germline. The CDR3 totals 15 residues. Written as DNA, the CDR3 is TGTGCCAGCAACGCCGGGGCCTTGCCCTACAATGAGCAGTTCTTC. This sequence encodes CASNAGALPYNEQFF.

This clonotype was picked up a small number of times. CDR3 in amino acids: CASVRGLGETQYF. In DNA form, the CDR3 reads TGTGCCAGCGTCAGGGGGTTAGGGGAGACCCAGTACTTC. The chain is built from TRBV2 and TRBJ2-5, with TRBD1 matching 7 bases. Germline CDR1 and CDR2: SNHLY and FYNNEI. V trimming: 8 bases; J trimming: 5 bases; junction bases outside the gene matches: 8. The CDR3 is 13 residues long.

This clonotype was detected many times. This chain joins TRBV9 and TRBJ2-3; 7 bases align to TRBD2. V trimming: 3 bases; J trimming: 6 bases; junction bases outside the gene matches: 13. There are 16 residues in the CDR3. The germline gives CDR1 SGDLS, CDR2 YYNGEE. CDR3 sequence reads: CASSEGEAAGRDTQYF. The CDR3 DNA reads TGTGCCAGCAGCGAGGGTGAAGCAGCGGGAAGGGATACGCAGTATTTT.

This clonotype was picked up many times. The genes are TRBV12-3 or TRBV12-4 and TRBJ2-3; no reliable D call. Trimming left V 5 bases short and J 0 bases short, with 9 bases between. The CDR3 has 14 residues. As DNA, the CDR3 is TGTGCCAGCAGTGCCCATAGTAGCACAGATACGCAGTATTTT. This codes for CASSAHSSTDTQYF.

The rearrangement joins TRBV20-1 to TRBJ2-3; 15 bases align to TRBD2. The CDR3 totals 18 residues. Germline values: CDR1 DFQATT, CDR2 SNEGSKA (reference sequence). After removal of 2 bases from V and 3 bases from J, the junction contained 9 bases not matched to a gene. The CDR3 sequence is CSARRAGLAGGLTDTQYF. DNA for the CDR3: TGCAGTGCTAGACGCGCAGGACTAGCGGGGGGGCTTACAGATACGCAGTATTTT.

The CDR3 region has the DNA TGCAGCGTTGAATCCGGACCAGTCCACGAGCAGTACTTC. Translated, it gives CSVESGPVHEQYF. This rearrangement joins TRBV29-1 to TRBJ2-7; no clear D. Trimming shortened V by 2 bases and J by 5 bases, and 13 bases separated the two germline ends. Germline V gives CDR1 SQVTM, CDR2 ANQGSEA. This CDR3 has 13 residues.

This chain joins TRBV10-1 and TRBJ2-1; unclear D gene. There are 15 residues in the CDR3. The V gene's germline CDR1 is WNHNN and CDR2 SYGVQD (reference sequence). V lost 4 bases and J 0 bases, leaving 10 bases between the germline ends. The CDR3 region has the DNA TGCGCCAGCAGTGTCGGGCAGAGCTCCTACAATGAGCAGTTCTTC. Its protein is CASSVGQSSYNEQFF.

This clonotype was observed a handful of times. The chain carries TRBV28 and TRBJ2-2; 11 bases fit TRBD2. The J segment lost 4 bases and the V segment lost 5 bases, leaving 9 bases of the junction unmatched. The CDR3 runs 17 residues. Looked up from germline, CDR1 is MDHEN and CDR2 is SYDVKM. DNA of the CDR3: TGTGCCAGCAGTGTACCGGGACTAGCGGCGGGCACCGGGGAGCTGTTTTTT. The encoded protein is CASSVPGLAAGTGELFF. Using reference TRBV28 and TRBJ2-2 for the parts outside the CDR3, the full variable domain is DVKVTQSSRYLVKRTGEKVFLECVQDMDHENMFWYRQDPGLGLRLIYFSYDVKMKEKGDIPEGYSVSREKKERFSLILESASTNQTSMYLCASSVPGLAAGTGELFFGEGSRLTVL.

The rearrangement joins TRBV5-1 to TRBJ2-3, with D tentatively TRBD2 (7 bases). The CDR3 is 16 amino acids. CDR1 and CDR2 from the germline V gene are SGHRS and YFSETQ. Trimming took 4 bases from V and 3 from J, leaving 18 bases between them. CDR3 sequence reads: CASSLALGGLTDTQYF. CDR3 DNA: TGCGCCAGCAGCCTTGCTTTGGGGGGGCTGACAGATACGCAGTATTTT.

V usage is TRBV10-3 and J usage is TRBJ2-1, with TRBD2 matching 13 bases. In germline, CDR1 is ENHRY, CDR2 SYGVKD. The CDR3 length is 16 residues. V was pared by 3 bases and J by 8 bases, with 7 bases of the junction left unmatched. CDR3 nucleotides: TGTGCCATCAGTGACGGGAGGACTAGCGGGAGCTATGAGCAGTTCTTC. Translated, it gives CAISDGRTSGSYEQFF.

This chain uses TRBV20-1 with TRBJ2-1; weak D call: TRBD1 (6 bases). The CDR3 is made up of 14 amino acids. Germline CDR1 and CDR2: DFQATT and SNEGSKA (reference sequence). Trimming left V 6 bases short and J 6 bases short, with 18 bases between. CDR3 DNA sequence: TGCAGTGCCCGGACGGAATGGGGGCGCAATGAGCAGTTCTTC. Residues: CSARTEWGRNEQFF.

This clonotype was recorded a few times. The V and J genes are TRBV11-2 and TRBJ2-1, with D perhaps matching TRBD1 (6 bases). Trimming removed 5 bases from V and 0 bases from J, with 14 bases in between. Germline V CDR1 and CDR2: SGHAT, FQNNGV. The CDR3 runs to 16 residues. CDR3 in DNA: TGTGCCAGCAGCCCACGAGGGACAAGCTCCTACAATGAGCAGTTCTTC. This codes for CASSPRGTSSYNEQFF.

V gene TRBV5-1 combines with J gene TRBJ2-1, with TRBD1 matching over 7 bases. The V segment lost 3 bases and the J segment 3 bases; nucleotides outside the gene matches: 9. Germline values: CDR1 SGHRS, CDR2 YFSETQ. The CDR3 is 16 amino acids. The CDR3 reads CASSSGQVGFYNEQFF. The DNA of the CDR3 is TGCGCCAGCAGCTCAGGACAGGTGGGGTTCTACAATGAGCAGTTCTTC.

V usage is TRBV7-6 and J usage is TRBJ2-7; 7 bases are shared with TRBD2. Germline V gene lookup returns CDR1 SGHVS and CDR2 FNYEAQ. Unmatched junction bases numbered 4, after V lost 6 bases and J lost 2 bases. The CDR3 loop spans 13 amino acids. The CDR3 DNA sequence: TGTGCCAGCAGTTTCGGACTAGCCTACGAGCAGTACTTC. Its protein is CASSFGLAYEQYF.

The table lists this clonotype with a few counts. The chain has TRBV10-3 and TRBJ2-7; D is perhaps TRBD2 (5 bases). From germline, CDR1 is ENHRY and CDR2 SYGVKD. Trimming pared 3 bases from V and 7 bases from J, leaving 10 bases between. The CDR3 contains 12 residues. DNA for the CDR3: TGTGCCATCAGTGAAAACGGCGGGGAGCAGTACTTC. Protein sequence: CAISENGGEQYF.

This clonotype was detected only a few times. The V and J genes are TRBV10-3 and TRBJ2-1; no definite D call. Trimming left V 10 bases short and J 0 bases short, with 13 bases between. Looked up from germline, CDR1 is ENHRY and CDR2 is SYGVKD. The CDR3 runs to 14 residues. The CDR3 nucleotides are TGTGCCAGCAGATTTGATCCCTCCTACAATGAGCAGTTCTTC. Protein product: CASRFDPSYNEQFF.

J is TRBJ2-1 and V is TRBV6-5; 7 bases align to TRBD2. Unmatched junction bases numbered 10, after V lost 5 bases and J lost 3 bases. The CDR3 is 16 residues long. Germline values: CDR1 MNHEY, CDR2 SVGAGI. CDR3 residues: CASSHWASGLYNEQFF. For the CDR3, the DNA is TGTGCCAGCAGTCACTGGGCTAGCGGACTCTACAATGAGCAGTTCTTC.

The rearrangement joins TRBV9 to TRBJ1-3; D call uncertain. CDR3 length: 15 residues. The V and J ends lost 3 bases and 2 bases respectively, with 12 bases between them. Germline V gives CDR1 SGDLS, CDR2 YYNGEE. The CDR3 sequence is CASSALAGAGNTIYF. In DNA form, the CDR3 reads TGTGCCAGCAGCGCGCTGGCAGGTGCTGGAAACACCATATATTTT.

Points on this clonotype: A much larger clone is a single base away; this may be a read error. The chain recombines TRBV20-1 with TRBJ1-2, with a weak D call TRBD1 (6 bases). Germline V lookup: CDR1 DFQATT, CDR2 SNEGSKA (reference sequence). This CDR3 contains 13 residues. CDR3 residues: CGAPQQGFYGYTF. The CDR3 region has the DNA TGCGGTGCTCCCCAACAGGGATTCTATGGCTACACCTTC.

This chain uses TRBV9 with TRBJ1-2; D unresolved. The germline CDR1 and CDR2 sequences are SGDLS and YYNGEE. V dropped 4 bases and J dropped 1 base, with 5 bases sitting between them. The CDR3 length is 12 residues. The CDR3 nucleotides read TGTGCCAGCAGCCTGTTTAACTATGGCTACACCTTC. It codes for CASSLFNYGYTF.

The sample holds a few counts of this clonotype. This chain links TRBV18 with TRBJ1-5; D gene unclear. Germline V gene sequence: CDR1 KGHSH, CDR2 LQKENI. The germline V and J ends were trimmed by 6 bases and 4 bases, with 13 bases remaining between them. CDR3 length equals 14 residues. Here the CDR3 reads CASSSGGRNQPQHF. The CDR3 DNA is TGTGCCAGCTCCTCCGGAGGCAGGAATCAGCCCCAGCATTTT.

The chain carries TRBV15 and TRBJ1-4; D might be TRBD1 (5 bases). Trimming took 1 base from V and 10 from J, leaving 13 bases between them. The germline V gene has CDR1 LNHNV and CDR2 YYDKDF (reference sequence). The CDR3 loop spans 14 amino acids. The chain's CDR3 is CATSRVLGQRKLFF. The CDR3 coding sequence is TGTGCCACCAGCAGAGTACTGGGGCAGAGAAAACTGTTTTTT. The variable domain in full, with the rest retrieved from reference TRBV15 and TRBJ1-4, is DAMVIQNPRYQVTQFGKPVTLSCSQTLNHNVMYWYQQKSSQAPKLLFHYYDKDFNNEADTPDNFQSRRPNTSFCFLDIRSPGLGDTAMYLCATSRVLGQRKLFFGSGTQLSVL.

This clonotype was recorded at least ten times. The chain is built from TRBV6-5 and TRBJ2-7; TRBD2 matches 8 bases. V lost 2 bases and J lost 0; bases outside the gene matches: 0. The CDR3 covers 14 residues. Germline V gene sequence: CDR1 MNHEY, CDR2 SVGAGI. The CDR3 is CASSYAGGSYEQYF. As DNA, the CDR3 is TGTGCCAGCAGTTACGCGGGAGGCTCCTACGAGCAGTACTTC.

This clonotype has a count of ten or more. This chain links TRBV20-1 with TRBJ2-3, with 10 bases identical to TRBD1. CDR1 DFQATT and CDR2 SNEGSKA come from the germline V gene (reference sequence). The CDR3 is 15 residues long. The J segment lost 2 bases and the V segment lost 1 base, leaving 3 bases of the junction unmatched. The CDR3 spells CSARAGTGVTDTQYF. The DNA of the CDR3 is TGCAGTGCTAGAGCCGGGACAGGGGTCACAGATACGCAGTATTTT.

The table lists this clonotype with a few counts. This may come from a read error, since a much larger clone is one base off. The CDR3 does not end in the conserved phenylalanine or tryptophan, so this is likely a read error. The chain joins TRBV19 to TRBJ2-7; D may correspond to TRBD1 or TRBD2 (6 bases each). V shed 5 bases and J shed 0 bases, with 11 bases lying between them. Germline values: CDR1 LNHDA, CDR2 SQIVND (reference sequence). The CDR3 length is 14 residues. The CDR3 protein is CASSSGGSSYEQYS. CDR3 sequence (DNA): TGTGCCAGTAGTTCCGGGGGCAGCTCCTACGAGCAGTACTCC.

Points on this clonotype: This could be a read error, since a much larger clone is one nucleotide away. Because it lacks the conserved phenylalanine or tryptophan at the end, this CDR3 is likely a read error. The chain combines TRBV6-5 with TRBJ1-1, with D perhaps TRBD1 (6 bases). The CDR3 runs 14 residues. In germline, CDR1 is MNHEY, CDR2 SVGAGI. The germline V and J ends were trimmed by 2 bases and 5 bases, with 12 bases remaining between them. CDR3 residues: CASSYVRGKTEAFS. Here the CDR3 DNA reads TGTGCCAGCAGTTACGTCAGGGGCAAAACTGAAGCTTTCTCT.

CDR3 loop: CASSLTPGLSGKEQYF. In nucleotides, the CDR3 is TGTGCCAGCAGCCTCACCCCGGGGCTTTCGGGGAAGGAGCAGTACTTC. V and J are TRBV9 and TRBJ2-7; D tentatively reads TRBD1 or TRBD2 (5 bases each). Germline V gene lookup returns CDR1 SGDLS and CDR2 YYNGEE. There are 16 residues in the CDR3. V was cut by 4 bases and J by 7 bases, with 24 bases left in between.